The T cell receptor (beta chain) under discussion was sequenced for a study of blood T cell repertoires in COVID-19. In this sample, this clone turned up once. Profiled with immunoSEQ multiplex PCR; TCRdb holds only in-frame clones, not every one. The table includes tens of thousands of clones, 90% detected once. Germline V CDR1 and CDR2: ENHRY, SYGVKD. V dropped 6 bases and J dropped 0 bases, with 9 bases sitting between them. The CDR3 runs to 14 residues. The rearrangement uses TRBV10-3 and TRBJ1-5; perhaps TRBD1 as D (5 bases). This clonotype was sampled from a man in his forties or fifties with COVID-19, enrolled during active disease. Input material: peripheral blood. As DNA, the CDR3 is TGTGCCATCAGCGGACAAGATAGCAATCAGCCCCAGCATTTT. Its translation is CAISGQDSNQPQHF.